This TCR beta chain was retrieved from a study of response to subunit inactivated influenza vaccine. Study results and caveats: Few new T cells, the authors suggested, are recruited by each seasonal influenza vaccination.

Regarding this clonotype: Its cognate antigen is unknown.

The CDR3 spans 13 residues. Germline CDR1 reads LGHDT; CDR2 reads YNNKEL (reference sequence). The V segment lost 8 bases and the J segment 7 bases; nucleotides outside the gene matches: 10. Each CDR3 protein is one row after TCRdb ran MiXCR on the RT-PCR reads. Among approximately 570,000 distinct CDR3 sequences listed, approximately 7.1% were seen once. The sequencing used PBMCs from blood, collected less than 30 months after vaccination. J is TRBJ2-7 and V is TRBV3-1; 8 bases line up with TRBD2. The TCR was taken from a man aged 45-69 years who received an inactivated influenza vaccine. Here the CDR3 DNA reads TGTGCCAGCCAAACAGCGGGAGCATTTGAGCAGTACTTC. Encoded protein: CASQTAGAFEQYF.